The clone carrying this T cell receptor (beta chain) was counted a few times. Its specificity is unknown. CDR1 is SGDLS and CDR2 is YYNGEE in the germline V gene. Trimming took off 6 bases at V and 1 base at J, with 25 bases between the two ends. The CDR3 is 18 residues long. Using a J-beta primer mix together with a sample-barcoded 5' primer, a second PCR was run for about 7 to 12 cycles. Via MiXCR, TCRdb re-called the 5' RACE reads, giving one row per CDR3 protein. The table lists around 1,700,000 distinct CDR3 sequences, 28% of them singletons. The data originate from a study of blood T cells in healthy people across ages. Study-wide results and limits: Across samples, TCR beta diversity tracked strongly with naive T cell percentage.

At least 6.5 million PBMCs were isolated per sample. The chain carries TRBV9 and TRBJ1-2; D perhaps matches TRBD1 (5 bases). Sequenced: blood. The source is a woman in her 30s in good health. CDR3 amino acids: CASITLVPREINNYGYTF. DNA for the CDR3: TGTGCCAGCATCACCTTGGTTCCCAGGGAGATTAATAACTATGGCTACACCTTC.